This TCR beta chain was captured in a study of cytomegalovirus exposure and HLA in healthy donors. Study in general: HLA-typed donors contributed about 85 million unique TCRs, which were held in an early data release.

A multiplex PCR was run with 60 Vbeta primers and 13 Jbeta primers. Clones were read by immunoSEQ multiplex PCR, and TCRdb kept only the in-frame ones, dropping some. The top ten hold less than 4% of the sample, which has 270,000 or so clones, roughly 90% seen once. Germline V lookup: CDR1 SGHTS, CDR2 YDEGEE. The CDR3 totals 14 residues. The V gene end was trimmed by 6 bases and the J gene end by 4 bases; junction bases not matched to a gene: 7. Study conclusions and caveats: An assumption of roughly uniform sequencing depth across donors underlay the presence/absence analyses.

On this clone itself: Its antigen is not known.

The TCR sequence derives from a man aged 40-49 years in good health and CMV-seropositive. The genes are TRBV5-8 and TRBJ2-7, with 10 bases identical to TRBD1. The sequenced material came from PBMCs. CDR3 sequence reads: CASTVTGGLYEQYF. The CDR3 DNA follows: TGTGCCAGCACCGTGACAGGGGGCTTGTACGAGCAGTACTTC.